Sequencing of this T cell receptor (beta chain) was carried out in a study of a mutant IDH1 vaccine in newly diagnosed glioma (dated by TCRdb to the early 2020s). Background on the whole study: Patients were given eight vaccinations, in weeks 1, 3, 5, 7, 11, 15, 19 and 23, which matched visits V03 through V10. Vaccination started 4-6 weeks after radiotherapy alone, or was given together with temozolomide cycles in the groups whose treatment included chemotherapy. The roughly 35 treated patients were approximately 62% male and around 40% female, with a mean age of roughly 40 years. Prior to enrollment, patients had been given standard therapy consisting of radiotherapy alone, temozolomide alone, or radiochemotherapy with temozolomide, with the combination given to most patients. Six visits were used for peripheral blood collection: V03 (baseline), V05, V07, V10, V12 and V13. For exploratory analyses, longitudinal TCRB deep sequencing was carried out in around 24 treated patients wherever samples were available. The investigation overall reported the following: The authors stated that sample limitations prevented analyses of patient blood samples from being reproduced. PBMC samples for TCRB deep sequencing were selected based on availability. Changes in the top peripheral T cell clonotypes picked up by TCRB sequencing did not appear to be linked to pseudoprogression. Immune responses induced by the vaccine were seen in roughly 95% of patients across multiple MHC alleles.

For this clone: The antigen it recognizes is unknown. Per-nucleotide qualities are absent, and no much larger clonotype sits a single base away.

The method behind the library was the immunoSEQ multiplex PCR assay. Rearranged TCR beta chain sequences were amplified with the hsTCRB Kit following the manufacturer's protocol. Sequencing of TCRB libraries was carried out on an Illumina MiSeq. The authors' pipeline ran thus. The kit vendor's proprietary platform handled demultiplexing, trimming and gene mapping. Sourced from immuneACCESS, this table was stored by TCRdb with only in-frame sequences that have V and J called. A share of the clones is absent; for the studies checked, an unresolved V gene accounts for under half, and the remainder has no known explanation. V and J calls and clone size are copied from that table; D and trimming were computed from the DNA. Across this sample there are 30,000 to 40,000 clones, with about 79% seen only once. The ten biggest clones cover 24% of the sample. The time point label of this sample denotes: week 5, during vaccination. Each vaccine dose was 300 ug of a 20-mer mutant IDH1 peptide in Montanide, given subcutaneously with topical imiquimod. Donors had newly diagnosed WHO grade 3 or 4 IDH1-mutant astrocytomas with loss of nuclear ATRX. The samples were drawn from NOA16, a multicentre, single-arm, open-label phase I trial in Germany that tested a mutant IDH1 peptide vaccine in humans for the first time. Genomic DNA for TCRB sequencing was extracted from EDTA blood using the DNeasy Blood and Tissue Kit.

The CDR3 has 14 amino acids, counting the end cysteine and phenylalanine. Here the CDR3 DNA is all that survives: 42 bases in frame from base 1. The germline V gene specifies SGHDN as CDR1 and FVKESK as CDR2. V is cut back by 5 bases and J by 5 bases, with 6 bases in the junction unmatched. The chain joins TRBV14 to TRBJ2-1; the junction holds 7 bases that match TRBD1. The specimen comprised PBMCs, sampled from a glioma patient whose treatment included an IDH1 peptide vaccine. The clonotype was recovered from a man aged 25-45 years with glioma. Read as DNA, the sequence is TGTGCCAGCAGCGAAGGGACAGTCAACAATGAGCAGTTCTTC. Translated, this gives CASSEGTVNNEQFF.